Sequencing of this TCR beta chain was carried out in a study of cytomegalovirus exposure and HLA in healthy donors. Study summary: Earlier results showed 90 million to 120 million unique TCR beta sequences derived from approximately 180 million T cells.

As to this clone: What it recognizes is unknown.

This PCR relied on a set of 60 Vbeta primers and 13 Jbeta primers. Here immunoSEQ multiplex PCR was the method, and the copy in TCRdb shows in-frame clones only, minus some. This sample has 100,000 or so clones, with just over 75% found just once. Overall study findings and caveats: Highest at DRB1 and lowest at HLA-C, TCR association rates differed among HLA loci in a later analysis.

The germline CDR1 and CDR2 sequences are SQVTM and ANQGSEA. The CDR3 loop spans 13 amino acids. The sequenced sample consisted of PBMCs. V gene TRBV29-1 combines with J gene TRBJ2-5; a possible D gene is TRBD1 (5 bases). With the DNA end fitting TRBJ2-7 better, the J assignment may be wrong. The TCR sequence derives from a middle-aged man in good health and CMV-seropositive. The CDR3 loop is CSVVYRSSYEQYF. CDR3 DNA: TGCAGCGTTGTATACAGGAGCTCCTACGAGCAGTACTTC.